This T cell receptor (beta chain) is from a study of blood T cell repertoires in COVID-19. Study overall: Specimens from acute and convalescent COVID-19 originated in the United States, Italy and Spain. In each case, the material was cDNA or gDNA derived from T cells, B-cell-depleted T cells, or PBMCs.

Measured with immunoSEQ multiplex PCR; TCRdb has only the in-frame clones, and not every one. The sample records some 220,000 clones, 65% to 90% being singletons. The CDR3 has 15 amino acids. Trimming cost V 5 bases and J 5 bases; bases outside gene matches: 8. The V gene's germline CDR1 is SEHNR and CDR2 FQNEAQ (reference sequence). This rearrangement joins TRBV7-9 to TRBJ2-2; TRBD1 matches 7 bases. The sample comprised peripheral blood. The receptor comes from a woman in her sixties or seventies with COVID-19, enrolled during active disease. The CDR3 is CASSRDREGTGELFF. Here the CDR3 DNA reads TGTGCCAGCAGCCGAGACAGGGAAGGAACCGGGGAGCTGTTTTTT.